This T cell receptor beta chain was sequenced for a study of T-cell reconstitution after alpha-beta-depleted transplantation in children. Between the trimmed V and J ends, which lost 0 bases and 4 bases, there was a span of 10 bases. This CDR3 spans 14 amino acids. The germline V gene encodes CDR1 SGDLS and CDR2 YYNGEE. Unique molecular identifiers were built into the TCRbeta library. TCRdb re-called the PCR reads through MiXCR, storing one row per CDR3 protein. The data show nearly 400,000 distinct CDR3 sequences, about a fifth seen once. Specimen: PBMCs from the stem cell graft donor, collected from the stem cell graft. The sequence derives from a human donor who donated a stem cell graft to a child with acute myeloid leukemia. This chain connects TRBV9 to TRBJ1-2; D not resolved. The CDR3 bases are TGTGCCAGCAGCGTAGCTGACGGACCCTATGGCTACACCTTC. This codes for CASSVADGPYGYTF.